Below, 22 T cell receptor beta chains from the same sample are listed, as sequenced in a study of T cells in localized non-small cell lung cancer. Clones were sequenced by immunoSEQ multiplex PCR, and TCRdb holds only the in-frame ones, with some missing. The table shows some 130,000 clones, with about 89% occurring only once. The sample here was peripheral blood, taken before any cancer treatment. The source of these receptors is a female donor older than 55 with stage I lung adenocarcinoma.

The chain joins TRBV28 to TRBJ1-6, with a possible D match to TRBD1 (5 bases). The ends were cut back, 2 bases at V and 9 bases at J, with 14 bases in the middle. The CDR3 is 15 residues long. The germline V gene encodes CDR1 MDHEN and CDR2 SYDVKM. The CDR3 nucleotides read TGTGCCAGCAGTTTAAGGCAGGGTACTGGTTCACCCCTCCACTTT. Translation gives CASSLRQGTGSPLHF.

The gene calls are TRBV28 and TRBJ2-1, with a possible D match to TRBD2 (5 bases). In germline, CDR1 is MDHEN, CDR2 SYDVKM. Trimming cost V 6 bases and J 0 bases, with 15 bases left between them. There are 16 residues in the CDR3. CDR3 nucleotide sequence: TGTGCCAGCAGCCCCCTAACTAGGGACTCCTACAATGAGCAGTTCTTC. Translating it yields CASSPLTRDSYNEQFF. Combining the CDR3 with reference TRBV28 and TRBJ2-1 gives the whole variable domain DVKVTQSSRYLVKRTGEKVFLECVQDMDHENMFWYRQDPGLGLRLIYFSYDVKMKEKGDIPEGYSVSREKKERFSLILESASTNQTSMYLCASSPLTRDSYNEQFFGPGTRLTVL.

This CDR3 reads CASSLEVEGTGELFF. The CDR3 nucleotides read TGCGCCAGCAGCTTGGAGGTAGAGGGCACCGGGGAGCTGTTTTTT. The chain has TRBV5-1 and TRBJ2-2, with D possibly matching TRBD2 (5 bases). Germline CDR1 is SGHRS and CDR2 is YFSETQ. V was pared by 0 bases and J by 4 bases, with 10 bases between. This CDR3 comprises 15 residues.

The chain has TRBV7-7 and TRBJ1-4; D perhaps matches TRBD1 (5 bases). The CDR3 length is 19 residues. Germline CDR1 SSHAT, CDR2 FNYEAQ (reference sequence). The V end lost 5 bases, the J end lost 5 bases, and 27 bases lay between the germline ends. The DNA for the CDR3 is TGTGCCAGCAGCCCTATAGACTCACACTCGGGGGAGGCGAATGAAAAACTGTTTTTT. This sequence encodes CASSPIDSHSGEANEKLFF. The variable domain in full, with the rest retrieved from reference TRBV7-7 and TRBJ1-4, is GAGVSQSPRYKVTKRGQDVTLRCDPISSHATLYWYQQALGQGPEFLTYFNYEAQPDKSGLPSDRFSAERPEGSISTLTIQRTEQRDSAMYRCASSPIDSHSGEANEKLFFGSGTQLSVL.

This clone was seen only a few times. The genes are TRBV11-2 and TRBJ1-2; a weak D match, TRBD1 (5 bases). Germline CDR1 is SGHAT and CDR2 is FQNNGV. The CDR3 sequence is 14 residues long. Trimming stripped 5 bases from V and 5 bases from J, with 15 bases between. The CDR3 is CASSPAGAGYGYTF. The CDR3 coding sequence is TGTGCCAGCAGCCCCGCCGGGGCAGGTTATGGCTACACCTTC.

The chain is built from TRBV4-1 and TRBJ2-2; 13 bases agree with TRBD2. The CDR3 runs 18 residues. Germline values: CDR1 MGHRA, CDR2 YSYEKL. Losses at the gene ends were 1 base for V and 5 bases for J; bases not matched to a gene: 7. CDR3 coding DNA: TGCGCCAGCAGCCAAGGCGGACTAGCGGGAGTCGGGACCGGGGAGCTGTTTTTT. Translating gives CASSQGGLAGVGTGELFF.

V usage is TRBV4-2 and J usage is TRBJ2-5, with D perhaps TRBD2 (6 bases). Trimming stripped 4 bases from V and 2 bases from J, with 23 bases between. The CDR3 sequence is 18 residues long. The V gene's germline CDR1 is LGHNA and CDR2 YNFKEQ. CDR3 coding DNA: TGTGCCAGCAGCCCAGCTCCCACTACCCGGGGGTTTCAAGAGACCCAGTACTTC. Translation gives CASSPAPTTRGFQETQYF.

The sample holds a few counts of this clone. The chain uses TRBV4-2 and TRBJ2-1, with D maybe TRBD2 (6 bases). V was clipped by 3 bases and J by 2 bases, with 11 bases between them. From germline, CDR1 is LGHNA and CDR2 YNFKEQ. CDR3 length: 15 residues. CDR3 sequence: CASSQQRTTYNEQFF. The CDR3 nucleotides are TGTGCCAGCAGCCAGCAAAGGACTACCTACAATGAGCAGTTCTTC.

The chain combines TRBV27 with TRBJ1-1, with D hard to call. The V end was cut by 7 bases, the J end by 2 bases, with 14 bases between. CDR3 size: 14 residues. CDR1 and CDR2 (germline): MNHEY, SMNVEV (reference sequence). As DNA, the CDR3 is TGTGCCAGCATTGGGTACGGACTTAACACTGAAGCTTTCTTT. Translating gives CASIGYGLNTEAFF.

V usage is TRBV29-1 and J usage is TRBJ2-7, with unresolved D. Between the trimmed V and J ends, which lost 0 bases and 5 bases, there was a span of 8 bases. This CDR3 is 12 amino acids long. Germline V lookup: CDR1 SQVTM, CDR2 ANQGSEA. The CDR3 coding sequence is TGCAGCGTTGAAGATTATACCAACGAGCAGTACTTC. It specifies CSVEDYTNEQYF.

CDR3 bases: TGCAGCGTTGGTATAGGGAATAGCTACGAGCAGTACTTC. Residues: CSVGIGNSYEQYF. This chain uses TRBV29-1 with TRBJ2-7, with D uncertain. V shed 4 bases and J shed 3 bases, with 13 bases lying between them. The CDR3 is 13 amino acids. CDR1 is SQVTM and CDR2 is ANQGSEA in the germline V gene.

Notes on this clone: Relative to the germline gene, one junction end is altered; a read error may explain this. The chain couples TRBV27 to TRBJ1-5; D possibly corresponds to TRBD1 (5 bases). CDR3 size: 15 residues. Germline values: CDR1 MNHEY, CDR2 SMNVEV (reference sequence). The CDR3 loop reads CASSSLDRGNQPQHF. For the CDR3, the DNA is TGTGCCAGCAGTTCGTTAGATCGGGGCAACCAGCCCCAGCATTTT.

This clone was seen only a few times. The rearrangement uses TRBV27 and TRBJ2-1, with 7 bases matching TRBD2. V lost 7 bases and J lost 5; bases outside the gene matches: 5. The CDR3 sequence is 13 residues long. The germline gives CDR1 MNHEY, CDR2 SMNVEV (reference sequence). CDR3: CASISGINNEQFF. CDR3 nucleotides: TGTGCCAGCATCAGCGGGATCAACAATGAGCAGTTCTTC.

V gene TRBV10-1 combines with J gene TRBJ1-5; D remains unclear. Germline CDR1 and CDR2: WNHNN and SYGVQD (reference sequence). V lost 6 bases to trimming and J lost 6 bases, with 18 bases between them. CDR3 size: 15 residues. The CDR3 is CASRPRPRRAQPQHF. As DNA, the CDR3 is TGCGCCAGCAGACCCCGCCCCCGGAGGGCTCAGCCCCAGCATTTT.

The rearrangement joins TRBV27 to TRBJ2-1; 7 bases map to TRBD2. This CDR3 spans 13 amino acids. Germline-derived CDR1 and CDR2 are MNHEY and SMNVEV (reference sequence). V shed 3 bases, J shed 12 bases, and the junction held 8 bases outside the gene matches. The CDR3 sequence: CASSFTSAVGQFF. The CDR3 coding sequence is TGTGCCAGCAGTTTCACTAGCGCGGTAGGGCAGTTCTTC.

The J gene is TRBJ1-2, the V gene TRBV28, with a weak D call TRBD1 (6 bases). The CDR3 consists of 13 residues. Germline CDR1 MDHEN, CDR2 SYDVKM. With 10 bases removed from V and 8 bases from J, the gap between germline ends came to 20 bases. CDR3 coding DNA: TGTGCCACCTTTTTCACCCAGGGGCGCGGCTACACCTTC. Protein: CATFFTQGRGYTF.

The chain joins TRBV27 to TRBJ1-1, with D tentatively TRBD1 (5 bases). This CDR3 has 14 residues. Trimming shortened V by 4 bases and J by 0 bases, and 9 bases separated the two germline ends. Germline-derived CDR1 and CDR2 are MNHEY and SMNVEV (reference sequence). CDR3 DNA: TGTGCCAGCAGTTCAAGACAGATGAACACTGAAGCTTTCTTT. This codes for CASSSRQMNTEAFF.

The gene calls are TRBV29-1 and TRBJ1-2; D may be TRBD1 (5 bases). The CDR3 is 13 residues long. The V gene's germline CDR1 is SQVTM and CDR2 ANQGSEA. V was clipped by 4 bases and J by 2 bases, with 11 bases between them. The CDR3 DNA reads as TGCAGCGTTGGGGACGGGCACAACTATGGCTACACCTTC. As protein: CSVGDGHNYGYTF.

The chain has TRBV19 and TRBJ1-1; 7 positions match TRBD1. The germline CDR1 and CDR2 sequences are LNHDA and SQIVND (reference sequence). Trimming at V came to 4 bases and at J to 6 bases, leaving 8 bases not matched to a gene. CDR3 length equals 14 residues. For the CDR3, the DNA is TGTGCCAGTAGTACATGGACAGGTTATCCTGAAGCTTTCTTT. This codes for CASSTWTGYPEAFF.

This chain uses TRBV9 with TRBJ2-3; D unresolved. CDR3 length: 14 residues. Germline V gene lookup returns CDR1 SGDLS and CDR2 YYNGEE. Between the trimmed V and J ends, which lost 3 bases and 3 bases, there was a span of 11 bases. The DNA of the CDR3 is TGTGCCAGCAGCGAGGAACAGAGGACAGATACGCAGTATTTT. This encodes CASSEEQRTDTQYF.

This rearrangement joins TRBV6-5 to TRBJ2-7, with D perhaps matching TRBD1 (6 bases). The V end lost 2 bases, the J end lost 3 bases, and 11 bases lay between the germline ends. This CDR3 contains 14 residues. Germline CDR1 MNHEY, CDR2 SVGAGI. This CDR3 is CASSYGVRGYEQYF. The CDR3 DNA follows: TGTGCCAGCAGTTACGGCGTCAGGGGCTACGAGCAGTACTTC.

The chain uses TRBV7-3 and TRBJ2-3; 12 bases are shared with TRBD2. V lost 5 bases to trimming and J lost 6 bases; unmatched junction nucleotides: 9. The germline V gene encodes CDR1 SGHTA and CDR2 FQGTGA. This CDR3 has 16 amino acids. CDR3 sequence reads: CASSTRQTSGSDTQYF. Written as DNA, the CDR3 is TGTGCCAGCAGCACCCGCCAGACTAGCGGGAGTGATACGCAGTATTTT.